The clone carrying this T cell receptor (beta chain) has a handful of counts. These data are taken from a study of T-cell reconstitution after alpha-beta-depleted transplantation in children. Unique molecular identifiers were incorporated during preparation of the TCRbeta library. TCRdb reprocessed the PCR reads with MiXCR, giving one entry per CDR3 protein. The sample includes around 250,000 distinct CDR3 sequences, 9.5% to 10% of them seen just once. Sample: PBMCs from the stem cell graft donor, taken from the stem cell graft. This clonotype was obtained from a human donor who donated a stem cell graft to a child with SCID.

CDR3 residues: CSVGTGPETQYF. The CDR3 bases are TGCAGCGTGGGGACAGGGCCAGAGACCCAGTACTTC. The V gene is TRBV29-1, the J gene TRBJ2-5; TRBD1 agrees at 9 bases. Germline-derived CDR1 and CDR2 are SQVTM and ANQGSEA. This CDR3 comprises 12 residues. The junction had 3 bases not matched to a gene; V was cut back by 6 bases and J by 4 bases.